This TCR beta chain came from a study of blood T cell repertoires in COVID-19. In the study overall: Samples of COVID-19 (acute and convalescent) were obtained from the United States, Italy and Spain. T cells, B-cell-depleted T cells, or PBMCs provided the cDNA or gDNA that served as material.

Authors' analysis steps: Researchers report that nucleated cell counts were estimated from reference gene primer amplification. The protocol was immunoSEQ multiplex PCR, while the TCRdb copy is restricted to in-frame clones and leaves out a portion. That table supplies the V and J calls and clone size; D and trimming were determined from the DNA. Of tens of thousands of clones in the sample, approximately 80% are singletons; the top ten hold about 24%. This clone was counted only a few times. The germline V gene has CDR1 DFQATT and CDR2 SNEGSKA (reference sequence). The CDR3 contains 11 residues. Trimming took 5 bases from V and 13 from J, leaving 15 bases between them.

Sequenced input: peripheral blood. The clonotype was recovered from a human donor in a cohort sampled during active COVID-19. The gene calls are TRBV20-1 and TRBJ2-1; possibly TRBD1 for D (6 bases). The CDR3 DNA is TGCAGTGCTGAAACGGCAGGGGCCCAGTTCTTC. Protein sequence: CSAETAGAQFF.